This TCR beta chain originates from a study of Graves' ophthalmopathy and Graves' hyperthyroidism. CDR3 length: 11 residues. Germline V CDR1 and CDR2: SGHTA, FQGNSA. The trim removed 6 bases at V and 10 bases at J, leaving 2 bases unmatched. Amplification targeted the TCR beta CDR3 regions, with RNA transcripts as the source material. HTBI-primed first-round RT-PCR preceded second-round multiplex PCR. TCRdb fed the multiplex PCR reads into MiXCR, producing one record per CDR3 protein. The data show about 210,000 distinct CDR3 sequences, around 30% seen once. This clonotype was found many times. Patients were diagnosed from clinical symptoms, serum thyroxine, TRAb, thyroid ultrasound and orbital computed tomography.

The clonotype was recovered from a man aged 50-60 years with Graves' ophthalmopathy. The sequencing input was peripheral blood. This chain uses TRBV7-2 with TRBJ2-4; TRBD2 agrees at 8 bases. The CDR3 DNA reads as TGTGCCAGCAGTGTAGCGGGGATTCAGTACTTC. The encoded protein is CASSVAGIQYF.